These 24 T cell receptor beta chains originate from one sample sequenced in a study of blood T cells in healthy people across ages. A sample-barcoded 5' primer and a J-beta primer mix were used in a second PCR of about 6 to 12 cycles. TCRdb called the 5' RACE reads again in MiXCR, with one record for every CDR3 protein. The sample yields hundreds of thousands of distinct CDR3 sequences, around 21% seen once. The sequenced material came from blood. The receptor source for this set is a man in his 70s in good health.

At least ten counts were recorded for this clonotype. V usage is TRBV28 and J usage is TRBJ2-5; 11 nucleotides agree with TRBD2. Per germline, CDR1 MDHEN and CDR2 SYDVKM. CDR3 length equals 16 residues. J gave up 4 bases and V 5 bases, and 9 bases lay outside the gene matches. The CDR3 DNA is TGTGCCAGCAGTCGATCTAGCGGGAGGATCGCAGAGACCCAGTACTTC. It encodes CASSRSSGRIAETQYF.

There are a few counts of this clonotype. The rearrangement joins TRBV12-3 or TRBV12-4 to TRBJ2-1; D is ambiguous. Deletions cut 3 bases from V and 4 bases from J, with 13 bases between. This CDR3 has 15 amino acids. The CDR3 nucleotides are TGTGCCAGCAGTTTTAGTAGTCTGGCATACAATGAGCAGTTCTTC. Translated: CASSFSSLAYNEQFF.

This sequence joins TRBV20-1 and TRBJ1-4, with 7 bases fitting TRBD1. Trimming at V came to 6 bases and at J to 7 bases, leaving 8 bases not matched to a gene. This CDR3 spans 13 amino acids. Germline loops: CDR1 DFQATT, CDR2 SNEGSKA (reference sequence). The CDR3 coding sequence is TGCAGTGCCCGAGAGGGGGCGGTTGAAAAACTGTTTTTT. Its translation is CSAREGAVEKLFF.

On this clonotype: An end of the junction does not agree with germline; a read error may underlie this. The J gene is TRBJ2-1, the V gene TRBV5-6; 12 bases are a match to TRBD2. Germline V gene data show CDR1 as SGHDT and CDR2 as YYEEEE. The CDR3 is 17 amino acids. The DNA of the CDR3 is TGTGCCAGCAGCCCTAGGACTAGCGGGAAAGGGTACAATAAGCAGTTCTTC. Its protein is CASSPRTSGKGYNKQFF.

This clonotype has a count of ten or more. The chain is built from TRBV20-1 and TRBJ2-5; unclear D gene. The CDR3 runs to 13 residues. Germline values: CDR1 DFQATT, CDR2 SNEGSKA (reference sequence). V shed 3 bases and J shed 0 bases, with 8 bases lying between them. The CDR3 loop reads CSASDGYQETQYF. For the CDR3, the DNA is TGCAGTGCTAGTGATGGGTACCAAGAGACCCAGTACTTC.

J is TRBJ2-6 and V is TRBV10-3, with 8 nucleotides matching TRBD1. The CDR3 runs to 15 residues. The germline V gene encodes CDR1 ENHRY and CDR2 SYGVKD. J lost 4 bases, V lost 6 bases, and 5 bases had no gene match. The CDR3 loop is CAIRGTGAGANVLTF. CDR3 bases: TGTGCCATCAGGGGGACAGGAGCAGGGGCCAACGTCCTGACTTTC.

This chain uses TRBV5-5 with TRBJ2-7, with TRBD1 as a possible D gene (6 bases). The CDR3 loop spans 14 amino acids. V lost 5 bases to trimming and J lost 0 bases, with 12 bases between them. Germline V gives CDR1 SGHKS, CDR2 YYEKEE (reference sequence). CDR3 sequence reads: CASRTGTSSYEQYF. The DNA of the CDR3 is TGTGCCAGCAGGACCGGGACAAGCTCCTACGAGCAGTACTTC.

This clonotype was found many times. This chain uses TRBV7-9 with TRBJ1-5; D remains unclear. The germline V gene has CDR1 SEHNR and CDR2 FQNEAQ (reference sequence). V lost 1 base and J 6 bases, leaving 13 bases between the germline ends. This CDR3 contains 15 residues. The CDR3: CASSLGIQHPQPQHF. In DNA, the CDR3 is TGTGCCAGCAGCTTAGGAATCCAACATCCTCAGCCCCAGCATTTT.

This clonotype was recorded many times. The chain carries TRBV24-1 and TRBJ2-5; D is tentatively TRBD1 or TRBD2 (5 bases each). The CDR3 totals 13 residues. The ends were cut back, 4 bases at V and 5 bases at J, with 10 bases in the middle. Germline CDR1 and CDR2: KGHDR and SFDVKD. The CDR3 loop is CATSDGTMETQYF. Written as DNA, the CDR3 is TGTGCCACCAGTGACGGGACGATGGAGACCCAGTACTTC.

The V and J genes are TRBV20-1 and TRBJ1-2; TRBD1 matches at 9 bases. This CDR3 has 15 amino acids. V gave up 0 bases and J gave up 8 bases; unmatched junction bases: 10. The germline gives CDR1 DFQATT, CDR2 SNEGSKA (reference sequence). This CDR3 reads CSARDIQGAEGGYTF. CDR3 nucleotide sequence: TGCAGTGCTAGAGACATACAGGGGGCAGAAGGAGGCTACACCTTC.

This clonotype has just a few counts. The CDR3 reads CASSPGQGAAEQYF. DNA of the CDR3: TGCGCCAGCAGCCCAGGACAGGGGGCGGCCGAGCAGTACTTC. The chain combines TRBV4-1 with TRBJ2-7, with TRBD1 identical over 11 bases. The CDR3 extends over 14 amino acids. CDR1 and CDR2 (germline): MGHRA, YSYEKL. Trimming at V came to 4 bases and at J to 6 bases, leaving 5 bases not matched to a gene.

This clonotype was seen a few times. The gene calls are TRBV3-1 and TRBJ2-6; D gene unclear. The germline V and J ends were trimmed by 0 bases and 0 bases, with 12 bases remaining between them. This CDR3 comprises 18 residues. Germline V gene sequence: CDR1 LGHDT, CDR2 YNNKEL (reference sequence). CDR3 residues: CASSQERTSLSGANVLTF. As DNA, the CDR3 is TGTGCCAGCAGCCAAGAGCGGACCTCCCTCTCTGGGGCCAACGTCCTGACTTTC. Combining the CDR3 with reference TRBV3-1 and TRBJ2-6 gives the whole variable domain DTAVSQTPKYLVTQMGNDKSIKCEQNLGHDTMYWYKQDSKKFLKIMFSYNNKELIINETVPNRFSPKSPDKAHLNLHINSLELGDSAVYFCASSQERTSLSGANVLTFGAGSRLTVL.

About this clonotype itself: This may be a read error, as it is one base from a much larger clone. This chain links TRBV3-1 with TRBJ2-7; the D gene is possibly TRBD2 (5 bases). The CDR3 is made up of 14 amino acids. In germline, CDR1 is LGHDT, CDR2 YNNKEL (reference sequence). The CDR3 DNA follows: TGTGCCAGCAGCCAGGACTGGGGAAAGTACGGGCAGTACTTC. Translation: CASSQDWGKYGQYF.

V gene TRBV3-1 combines with J gene TRBJ2-7; 8 bases are shared with TRBD2. The trim removed 1 base at V and 5 bases at J, leaving 7 bases unmatched. This CDR3 region has 15 residues. Germline CDR1 and CDR2: LGHDT and YNNKEL (reference sequence). In nucleotides, the CDR3 is TGTGCCAGCAGCCAAGCCGGGACTAGTGTGGACGAGCAGTACTTC. Translated: CASSQAGTSVDEQYF.

This clonotype was seen only a few times. This chain joins TRBV28 and TRBJ1-4; 7 bases align to TRBD1. The V gene end was trimmed by 6 bases and the J gene end by 6 bases; junction bases not matched to a gene: 4. The CDR3 sequence is 13 residues long. From germline, CDR1 is MDHEN and CDR2 SYDVKM. This CDR3 is CASRNGQDEKLFF. CDR3 coding DNA: TGTGCCAGCAGGAACGGACAGGATGAAAAACTGTTTTTT. Full variable domain (outside the CDR3, taken from reference TRBV28 and TRBJ1-4): DVKVTQSSRYLVKRTGEKVFLECVQDMDHENMFWYRQDPGLGLRLIYFSYDVKMKEKGDIPEGYSVSREKKERFSLILESASTNQTSMYLCASRNGQDEKLFFGSGTQLSVL.

This clonotype showed up just a few times. The chain recombines TRBV7-3 with TRBJ1-2; 7 bases fit TRBD1. Germline V gene lookup returns CDR1 SGHTA and CDR2 FQGTGA. J lost 5 bases, V lost 5 bases, and 5 bases had no gene match. This CDR3 has 13 amino acids. The CDR3 nucleotides read TGTGCCAGCAGCCCCTCACAGGGGTATGGCTACACCTTC. Amino acid sequence: CASSPSQGYGYTF.

This clonotype was picked up many times. The genes are TRBV3-1 and TRBJ2-7; the D is unclear. The V and J ends lost 1 base and 5 bases respectively, with 6 bases between them. Germline V gene sequence: CDR1 LGHDT, CDR2 YNNKEL (reference sequence). This CDR3 region has 12 residues. The CDR3, as DNA: TGTGCCAGCAGCCAAGTAGCCCACGAGCAGTACTTC. Translated: CASSQVAHEQYF.

Points on this clonotype: A read error may account for a junction end that differs from germline. The chain joins TRBV29-1 to TRBJ2-3; D perhaps matches TRBD1 (5 bases). CDR3 length: 13 residues. Germline lookup yields CDR1 SQVTM and CDR2 ANQGSEA. The DNA for the CDR3 is TGCAGCGGTACACCTGGCGGCACAGGTACGCAGTATTTT. Its translation is CSGTPGGTGTQYF.

This clonotype was observed a few times. The chain recombines TRBV12-3 or TRBV12-4 with TRBJ2-7; no clear D. The CDR3 covers 15 residues. Trimming removed 1 base at V and 2 bases at J, with 12 bases between. The CDR3 DNA is TGTGCCAGCAGTTTAGTTAGCAGGACGACCTACGAGCAGTACTTC. Translation: CASSLVSRTTYEQYF.

This chain joins TRBV20-1 and TRBJ2-7, with 7 bases lining up with TRBD1. J lost 7 bases, V lost 4 bases, and 10 bases had no gene match. Per the germline V gene, CDR1 is DFQATT and CDR2 is SNEGSKA (reference sequence). CDR3 size: 13 residues. The CDR3 loop reads CSATTDRVEEQYF. For the CDR3, the DNA is TGCAGTGCTACTACTGACAGGGTGGAAGAGCAGTACTTC.

The J gene is TRBJ2-7, the V gene TRBV6-1; D gene ambiguous. From germline, CDR1 is MNHNS and CDR2 SASEGT. V was pared by 0 bases and J by 3 bases, with 6 bases between. The CDR3 loop spans 13 amino acids. Here the CDR3 reads CASSEARGYEQYF. In DNA form, the CDR3 reads TGTGCCAGCAGTGAAGCGCGCGGCTACGAGCAGTACTTC.

The chain employs TRBV4-3 and TRBJ2-3, with D possibly being TRBD1 (5 bases). V lost 1 base and J lost 2, with 10 bases in between. The length of the CDR3 is 15 residues. Germline loops: CDR1 LGHNA, CDR2 YSLEER. CDR3 sequence reads: CASSQGGLVTDTQYF. CDR3 DNA sequence: TGCGCCAGCAGCCAAGGGGGCTTAGTCACAGATACGCAGTATTTT.

This clonotype came up a few times. V is TRBV19 and J is TRBJ2-1, with D uncertain. Germline V lookup: CDR1 LNHDA, CDR2 SQIVND (reference sequence). The V end was cut by 3 bases, the J end by 5 bases, with 8 bases between. This CDR3 contains 13 residues. CDR3: CASSMGVNNEQFF. DNA of the CDR3: TGTGCCAGTAGTATGGGCGTAAACAATGAGCAGTTCTTC. Using reference TRBV19 and TRBJ2-1 for the parts outside the CDR3, the full variable domain is DGGITQSPKYLFRKEGQNVTLSCEQNLNHDAMYWYRQDPGQGLRLIYYSQIVNDFQKGDIAEGYSVSREKKESFPLTVTSAQKNPTAFYLCASSMGVNNEQFFGPGTRLTVL.

The chain uses TRBV6-5 and TRBJ2-5; 7 positions match TRBD1. The V segment lost 6 bases and the J segment 1 base; nucleotides outside the gene matches: 2. The CDR3 is made up of 13 amino acids. Germline CDR1 and CDR2: MNHEY and SVGAGI. The CDR3 DNA reads TGTGCCAGCAGCTGGGACAGCCAAGAGACCCAGTACTTC. Its translation is CASSWDSQETQYF.